This entry describes one T cell receptor (beta chain). Its antigen is undetermined. This CDR3 spans 12 amino acids. V shed 7 bases and J 4 bases; nucleotides not matched to a gene: 7. In germline, CDR1 is SQVTM, CDR2 ANQGSEA. This sample is part of a study of cytomegalovirus exposure and HLA in healthy donors. Findings of the study overall: Over 150 TCR beta chains were listed as cytomegalovirus-associated. Common viral pathogens seemed to be connected with several of the most significant clusters, according to a later analysis. In a later analysis, at a false discovery rate of 0.05, 16,951 TCR beta sequences were associated with HLA alleles.

Primers: 60 Vbeta forward and 13 Jbeta reverse. TCRdb's copy holds only in-frame clones and misses some; the assay was immunoSEQ multiplex PCR. The table lists about 82,000 clones, roughly 70% of them singletons. This chain uses TRBV29-1 with TRBJ2-7; 7 bases line up with TRBD1. The clonotype originates from a man aged 35 to 55 in good health and CMV-seropositive. Material for sequencing was PBMCs. The CDR3 DNA follows: TGCAGCGGCGCCGACAGGGAGTACGAGCAGTACTTC. Its translation is CSGADREYEQYF.